This T cell receptor beta chain comes out of a study of identical twins. Each CDR3 protein gets one entry after TCRdb re-called the 5' RACE reads with MiXCR. The sample carries about 530,000 distinct CDR3 sequences, 13% to 15% recorded once. This clonotype was counted only a few times. V was trimmed by 2 bases and J by 6 bases, leaving 5 bases between them. This CDR3 spans 12 amino acids. Germline lookup yields CDR1 KGHSH and CDR2 LQKENI. The sample was also reused in another study, on yellow fever vaccine responses in identical twins. As reported in that work: On the reported evidence, twins' vaccine T cell responses seemed partly convergent and partly personalized.

Sequencing was performed on CD4+ T cells sorted from blood. The source of this sequence is a woman under 30 in good health. The V and J genes are TRBV18 and TRBJ2-1, with D possibly matching TRBD1 (5 bases). The CDR3 coding sequence is TGTGCCAGCTCACCAGGGGCCAATGAGCAGTTCTTC. Amino acid sequence: CASSPGANEQFF.